The 27 T cell receptor beta chains presented below share a single source sample, sequenced in a study of cytomegalovirus exposure and HLA in healthy donors. PCR was performed using 60 Vbeta and 13 Jbeta primers. Sequencing was performed with immunoSEQ multiplex PCR; in TCRdb, only in-frame clones are kept and a portion is missing. The sample yields roughly 88,000 clones, 70% to 85% seen once. Material for sequencing was PBMCs. Source of these receptors: a man younger than 45 in good health and CMV-seropositive.

The rearrangement links TRBV28 to TRBJ2-7; a possible D gene is TRBD1 (6 bases). This CDR3 spans 16 amino acids. Germline CDR1 is MDHEN and CDR2 is SYDVKM. V lost 5 bases and J 3 bases, leaving 20 bases between the germline ends. CDR3 sequence reads: CASSILLLGANYEQYF. The CDR3 nucleotides read TGTGCCAGCAGTATACTCCTGTTGGGGGCTAACTACGAGCAGTACTTC.

The chain combines TRBV5-4 with TRBJ2-2, with D perhaps matching TRBD1 (6 bases). Looked up from germline, CDR1 is SGHNT and CDR2 is YYREEE (reference sequence). The CDR3 is 15 residues long. V was shortened by 0 bases and J by 6 bases, with 12 bases between the two germline ends. The CDR3 coding sequence is TGTGCCAGCAGCTTGGGAGGGGGAACGTCCGGGGAGCTGTTTTTT. This gives the protein CASSLGGGTSGELFF.

This clone was seen only a few times. The chain joins TRBV6-1 to TRBJ1-4; TRBD1 is a possible D gene (5 bases). The CDR3 runs 13 residues. Trimming removed 7 bases from V and 6 bases from J, with 12 bases in between. Germline V CDR1 and CDR2: MNHNS, SASEGT. The CDR3 is CASIRQSDEKLFF. CDR3 DNA sequence: TGTGCCAGCATCCGACAGTCTGATGAAAAACTGTTTTTT.

This clone was detected only a few times. The rearrangement joins TRBV14 to TRBJ2-1; D is possibly TRBD1 (5 bases). With 4 bases removed from V and 3 bases from J, the gap between germline ends came to 16 bases. Germline V gene lookup returns CDR1 SGHDN and CDR2 FVKESK. The CDR3 totals 16 residues. This chain's CDR3 is CASSPLWGQHYNEQFF. CDR3 nucleotide sequence: TGTGCCAGCAGCCCATTGTGGGGCCAACACTACAATGAGCAGTTCTTC.

The chain carries TRBV11-2 and TRBJ2-1, with 9 bases lining up with TRBD2. V gave up 4 bases and J gave up 4 bases; unmatched junction bases: 5. Per germline, CDR1 SGHAT and CDR2 FQNNGV. There are 15 residues in the CDR3. This CDR3 reads CASSSLAGRYNEQFF. CDR3 in DNA: TGTGCCAGCAGCTCGCTAGCGGGGCGATACAATGAGCAGTTCTTC.

The sample holds a few counts of this clone. CDR3 in DNA: TGTGCCAGCAGCTTCCGGGACTATACCGATGAGCAGTTCTTC. Translating gives CASSFRDYTDEQFF. The rearrangement uses TRBV7-9 and TRBJ2-1, with 7 bases fitting TRBD2. Germline V CDR1 and CDR2: SEHNR, FQNEAQ (reference sequence). V was pared by 3 bases and J by 8 bases, with 7 bases of the junction left unmatched. The CDR3 length is 14 residues.

V is TRBV7-8 and J is TRBJ1-5; D unresolved. Germline assignment: CDR1 SGHVS and CDR2 FQNEAQ. V was clipped by 1 base and J by 7 bases, with 8 bases between them. This CDR3 is built from 13 residues. CDR3 region: CASSLEGVQPQHF. The CDR3 DNA reads as TGTGCCAGCAGCTTAGAGGGAGTGCAGCCCCAGCATTTT.

This clone was seen just once. The V gene is TRBV7-9, the J gene TRBJ1-2, with D possibly being TRBD1 (6 bases). The germline V gene encodes CDR1 SEHNR and CDR2 FQNEAQ (reference sequence). The CDR3 sequence is 15 residues long. V dropped 8 bases and J dropped 7 bases, with 23 bases sitting between them. In nucleotides, the CDR3 is TGTGCCAGCCAAGCTTTGGCTGCAGGGGTAGGTGGCTACACCTTC. Amino acid sequence: CASQALAAGVGGYTF.

The chain uses TRBV29-1 and TRBJ2-7, with a possible D match to TRBD2 (6 bases). V lost 7 bases, J lost 7 bases, and 17 bases lay in between. CDR3 length equals 12 residues. The germline V gene encodes CDR1 SQVTM and CDR2 ANQGSEA. The chain's CDR3 is CSAGDSAGEQYV. The CDR3 nucleotides read TGCAGCGCCGGGGACTCGGCGGGGGAGCAGTACGTC.

In this sample, this clone turned up a few times. This sequence joins TRBV6-1 and TRBJ1-2, with D hard to call. Trimming pared 2 bases from V and 6 bases from J, leaving 10 bases between. CDR1 is MNHNS and CDR2 is SASEGT in the germline V gene. This CDR3 has 13 amino acids. The CDR3: CASSERPGDGYTF. The CDR3 region has the DNA TGTGCCAGCAGTGAAAGACCCGGGGATGGCTACACCTTC.

The chain couples TRBV7-2 to TRBJ1-6; D is possibly TRBD1 (6 bases). The germline gives CDR1 SGHTA, CDR2 FQGNSA. With 1 base removed from V and 7 bases from J, the gap between germline ends came to 11 bases. The CDR3 sequence is 15 residues long. In DNA, the CDR3 is TGTGCCAGCAGCTTAGGCAGGGGCGGGAATTCACCCCTCCACTTT. This sequence encodes CASSLGRGGNSPLHF.

This sequence joins TRBV2 and TRBJ2-1; 9 nucleotides agree with TRBD2. The CDR3 is 16 residues long. Germline V gene sequence: CDR1 SNHLY, CDR2 FYNNEI. J gave up 8 bases and V 8 bases, and 16 bases lay outside the gene matches. CDR3 in amino acids: CASRRIGTSTGHEQFF. The CDR3 DNA reads TGTGCCAGCCGACGCATTGGGACTAGCACAGGCCATGAGCAGTTCTTC.

This chain connects TRBV29-1 to TRBJ1-5; D might be TRBD1 (5 bases). The germline gives CDR1 SQVTM, CDR2 ANQGSEA. Trimming took off 8 bases at V and 5 bases at J, with 16 bases between the two ends. The CDR3 totals 13 residues. This chain's CDR3 is CSTRTGVDQPQHF. In DNA form, the CDR3 reads TGCAGCACCCGAACGGGGGTCGATCAGCCCCAGCATTTT.

The J gene is TRBJ1-1, the V gene TRBV7-3; D possibly corresponds to TRBD1 (6 bases). Germline V gives CDR1 SGHTA, CDR2 FQGTGA. The V and J ends lost 6 bases and 1 base respectively, with 9 bases between them. CDR3 length: 13 residues. CDR3 loop: CASSLQGNTEAFF. The DNA for the CDR3 is TGTGCCAGCAGTTTACAGGGGAACACTGAAGCTTTCTTT.

The chain recombines TRBV6-1 with TRBJ1-2, with D maybe TRBD1 (5 bases). Trimming shortened V by 0 bases and J by 8 bases, and 13 bases separated the two germline ends. The CDR3 consists of 14 residues. Germline lookup yields CDR1 MNHNS and CDR2 SASEGT. CDR3: CASSEARGDDGYTF. The CDR3, as DNA: TGTGCCAGCAGTGAAGCACGGGGGGATGACGGCTACACCTTC.

V gene TRBV11-2 combines with J gene TRBJ2-3; D is perhaps TRBD1 (6 bases). The CDR3 totals 15 residues. Germline V CDR1 and CDR2: SGHAT, FQNNGV. V dropped 3 bases and J dropped 4 bases, with 14 bases sitting between them. CDR3 loop: CASSLIPHRADTQYF. The CDR3 nucleotides read TGTGCCAGCAGCTTGATTCCCCACAGGGCAGATACGCAGTATTTT.

The chain uses TRBV28 and TRBJ1-2; TRBD1 might be the D (5 bases). V was shortened by 3 bases and J by 4 bases, with 12 bases between the two germline ends. Germline V gives CDR1 MDHEN, CDR2 SYDVKM. The CDR3 has 14 residues. The chain's CDR3 is CASSLGGKIYGYTF. The CDR3 DNA sequence: TGTGCCAGCAGTTTGGGGGGGAAGATCTATGGCTACACCTTC.

The chain employs TRBV2 and TRBJ1-2; 7 bases line up with TRBD1. Germline assignment: CDR1 SNHLY and CDR2 FYNNEI. V was pared by 0 bases and J by 4 bases, with 8 bases of the junction left unmatched. The CDR3 spans 16 residues. The DNA of the CDR3 is TGTGCCAGCAGTGAAGCGCGACGGGGGACAGTCTATGGCTACACCTTC. Protein: CASSEARRGTVYGYTF. The variable domain in full, with the rest retrieved from reference TRBV2 and TRBJ1-2, is EPEVTQTPSHQVTQMGQEVILRCVPISNHLYFYWYRQILGQKVEFLVSFYNNEISEKSEIFDDQFSVERPDGSNFTLKIRSTKLEDSAMYFCASSEARRGTVYGYTFGSGTRLTVV.

CDR3: CASPLGTVGNGANVLTF. The CDR3 nucleotides are TGTGCCAGCCCATTAGGGACAGTGGGCAATGGGGCCAACGTCCTGACTTTC. The chain employs TRBV2 and TRBJ2-6; 7 nucleotides align to TRBD1. Germline V gene lookup returns CDR1 SNHLY and CDR2 FYNNEI. The V and J ends lost 8 bases and 3 bases, in that order; junction bases with no gene match: 13. The CDR3 runs 17 residues.

The chain couples TRBV4-1 to TRBJ2-1; 12 positions agree with TRBD2. The CDR3 runs to 17 residues. Germline loops: CDR1 MGHRA, CDR2 YSYEKL. The ends lost 4 bases at V and 6 bases at J; junction bases unmatched: 10. The CDR3 protein is CASSPIVASGRGNEQFF. DNA of the CDR3: TGCGCCAGCAGCCCCATCGTGGCTAGCGGGAGGGGCAATGAGCAGTTCTTC.

This sequence joins TRBV28 and TRBJ2-3, with 7 bases that match TRBD1. The CDR3 totals 17 residues. The V gene end was trimmed by 5 bases and the J gene end by 2 bases; junction bases not matched to a gene: 13. CDR1 and CDR2 (germline): MDHEN, SYDVKM. Here the CDR3 DNA reads TGTGCCAGCAGTCCTCGTGCCGGAGGACAGGCCACAGATACGCAGTATTTT. As protein: CASSPRAGGQATDTQYF.

The chain employs TRBV6-5 and TRBJ2-6; tentatively, D is TRBD2 (5 bases). The length of the CDR3 is 15 residues. V dropped 3 bases and J dropped 1 base, with 7 bases sitting between them. Germline V gene data show CDR1 as MNHEY and CDR2 as SVGAGI. The chain's CDR3 is CASSYGSSGANVLTF. The CDR3 DNA follows: TGTGCCAGCAGTTATGGGAGTTCTGGGGCCAACGTCCTGACTTTC.

The chain carries TRBV27 and TRBJ2-1, with TRBD2 matching 10 bases. The V gene's germline CDR1 is MNHEY and CDR2 SMNVEV (reference sequence). This CDR3 contains 14 residues. V lost 5 bases and J lost 6; bases outside the gene matches: 4. CDR3 sequence reads: CASSGLAGVNEQFF. The CDR3 region has the DNA TGTGCCAGCAGTGGGCTAGCGGGAGTCAATGAGCAGTTCTTC.

In this sample, this clone turned up once. The V call is TRBV28, the J call TRBJ1-5; D unclear. The germline V gene encodes CDR1 MDHEN and CDR2 SYDVKM. The V and J ends lost 3 bases and 6 bases respectively, with 18 bases between them. This CDR3 region has 16 residues. CDR3: CASSLLAGGISQPQHF. The CDR3 DNA reads TGTGCCAGCAGTTTGTTAGCAGGCGGGATTAGTCAGCCCCAGCATTTT.

This rearrangement joins TRBV9 to TRBJ2-3, with D possibly TRBD1 on 6 matching bases. There are 16 residues in the CDR3. The V and J ends lost 0 bases and 6 bases respectively, with 17 bases between them. The germline CDR1 and CDR2 sequences are SGDLS and YYNGEE. The CDR3 here is CASSVGDRRPWDTQYF. The CDR3 DNA reads TGTGCCAGCAGCGTAGGTGACAGGAGGCCATGGGATACGCAGTATTTT.

This chain uses TRBV6-5 with TRBJ1-2; weak D call: TRBD1 (6 bases). CDR1 is MNHEY, CDR2 SVGAGI, per germline. Trimming shortened V by 8 bases and J by 4 bases, and 14 bases separated the two germline ends. The length of the CDR3 is 13 residues. The CDR3 loop reads CASALGGSYGYTF. CDR3 in DNA: TGTGCCAGCGCCCTAGGGGGATCCTATGGCTACACCTTC.

The chain uses TRBV11-2 and TRBJ2-5; D perhaps matches TRBD1 (7 bases). With 4 bases removed from V and 0 bases from J, the gap between germline ends came to 18 bases. The germline CDR1 and CDR2 sequences are SGHAT and FQNNGV. CDR3 length: 17 residues. CDR3 in amino acids: CASSSKGGGTNQETQYF. The CDR3 DNA reads TGTGCCAGCAGCTCCAAAGGGGGCGGGACCAACCAAGAGACCCAGTACTTC.